This T cell receptor (beta chain) comes out of a study of glioma-infiltrating T cells. V lost 5 bases and J lost 0; bases outside the gene matches: 16. Germline V gene sequence: CDR1 MNHEY, CDR2 SMNVEV (reference sequence). This CDR3 comprises 21 residues. As for this clonotype: Its target is unknown.

Study-wide results and limits: CDR3 overlap between tissue and blood was very small. Tissue-blood divergence was below expectation in non-neoplastic patients, above in gliomas.

Using RNA template, CDR3s of TCR alpha and beta were amplified with iRepertoire arm-PCR. Tissue mRNA or PBMC total RNA, roughly 85-450 ng, went into one-step reverse transcription and amplification. TCRdb re-derived calls from the multiplex PCR reads in MiXCR, one entry per CDR3 protein. The data hold 150,000 to 200,000 distinct CDR3 sequences, with around 30% observed a single time. The TCR sequence derives from a human donor with low-grade glioma or glioblastoma, undergoing nonglioma brain surgery, or in good health (not recorded which). Sequencing was carried out using glioma tissue, nonneoplastic brain tissue, or PBMCs (not recorded which). This chain joins TRBV27 and TRBJ2-1; 13 bases agree with TRBD2. CDR3 in amino acids: CASSPPPGLAGLSASYNEQFF. The DNA of the CDR3 is TGTGCCAGCAGTCCGCCCCCGGGACTAGCGGGATTATCCGCCTCCTACAATGAGCAGTTCTTC.